The sample holds one count of the clone carrying this T cell receptor (beta chain). This sample is drawn from a study of CD8 T cells in Susac syndrome. Reverse transcription used about 0.45 to 1 ug RNA and random hexamers. TCRdb processed the immunoSEQ multiplex PCR reads anew with MiXCR; each CDR3 protein has one entry. Of about 200,000 distinct CDR3 sequences in the sample, more than 90% were seen once. Per germline, CDR1 SQVTM and CDR2 ANQGSEA. The CDR3 is 12 residues long. The V end was cut by 3 bases, the J end by 0 bases, with 5 bases between. The sequencing sample was made of CD4+ T cells from PBMCs. The clonotype originates from a human donor with multiple sclerosis. The V and J genes are TRBV29-1 and TRBJ2-5; D is ambiguous. The chain's CDR3 is CSVEVYQETQYF. The CDR3 DNA reads as TGCAGCGTTGAGGTGTACCAAGAGACCCAGTACTTC.